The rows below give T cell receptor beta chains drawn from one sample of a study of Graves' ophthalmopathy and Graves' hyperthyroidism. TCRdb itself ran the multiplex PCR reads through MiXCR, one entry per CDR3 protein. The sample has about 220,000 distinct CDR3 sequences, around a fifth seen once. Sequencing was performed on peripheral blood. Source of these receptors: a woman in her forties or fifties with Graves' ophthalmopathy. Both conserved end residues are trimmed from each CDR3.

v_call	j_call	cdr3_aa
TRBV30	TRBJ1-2	AWRIGAGGYT
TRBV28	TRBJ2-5	ASSDRDTEETQY
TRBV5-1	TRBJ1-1	ASSLAGQPEAF
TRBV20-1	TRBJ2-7	SARLADYEQY
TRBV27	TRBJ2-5	ASSLSASGVETQY
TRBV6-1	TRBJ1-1	ASLTQGRHTEAF
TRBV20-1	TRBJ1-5	SAKETVSYQPQH
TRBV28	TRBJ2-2	ASSFYPPGTANTGELF
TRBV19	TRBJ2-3	ASSIGRTDTQY
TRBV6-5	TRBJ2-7	ASRTGINGEQY
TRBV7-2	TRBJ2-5	ASSLVQGLTEIQY
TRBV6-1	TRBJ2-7	ASIGDYEQY
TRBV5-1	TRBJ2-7	ASRIASGSTYEQY
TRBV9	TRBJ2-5	ASSLTGTSWGETQY
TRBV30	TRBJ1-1	ACSKSFPRPDTEAF
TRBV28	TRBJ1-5	ASSPQGNYQPQH
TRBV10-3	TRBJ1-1	AIHGDSTEAF
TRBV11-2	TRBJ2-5	ASSLEAGPLETQY
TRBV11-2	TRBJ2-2	ASSLVGVPNTGELF
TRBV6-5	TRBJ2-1	ASSYGGSRNEQF
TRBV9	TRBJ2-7	ASSGRSGGYSYEQY
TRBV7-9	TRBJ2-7	ASSPGGGGYEQY
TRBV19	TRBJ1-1	ASKRGLEGNTEAF
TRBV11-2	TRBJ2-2	ASSSVLFGTGELF
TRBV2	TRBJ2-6	ASTPGGVSGANVLT
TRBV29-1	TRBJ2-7	SVEDGAEQY
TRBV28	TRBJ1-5	ASSFTKGSRLRPTQH
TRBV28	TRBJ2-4	ASRPPGQGIKNIQY
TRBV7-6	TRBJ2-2	ASSPQGGGNTGELF
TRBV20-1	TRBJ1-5	SARLAGNQPQH
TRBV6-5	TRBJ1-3	ASSYGVVDTIY
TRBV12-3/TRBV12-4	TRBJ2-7	ASSRDLISYEQY
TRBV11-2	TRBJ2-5	ASSLDGHPQETQY
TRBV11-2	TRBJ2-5	ASSRERGWVQQETQY
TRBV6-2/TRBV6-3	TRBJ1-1	ASSYPTEAF
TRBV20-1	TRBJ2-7	SATKEGAGSEQY
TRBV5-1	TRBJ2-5	ASSSSGQLQTQY
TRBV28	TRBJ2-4	ASSLSQGAKNIQY
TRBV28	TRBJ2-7	ASSPAYEQY
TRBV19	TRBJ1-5	ASRRDRELDGNQPQH
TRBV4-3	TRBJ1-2	ASSQDIAVKGYT
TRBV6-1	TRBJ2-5	ASSETELAEQETQY
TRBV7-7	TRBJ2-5	ASSLGGTGVRETQY
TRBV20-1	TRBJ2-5	SAPNLSGGNKETQY
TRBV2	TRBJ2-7	ASGIAPSYEQY
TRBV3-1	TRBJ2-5	ASRDRVQETQY
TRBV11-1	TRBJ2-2	ASSSYRDRNTGELF
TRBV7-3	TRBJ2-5	ASSNSGMGTQY
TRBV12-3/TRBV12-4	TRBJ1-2	ASSFTRGQGGYT
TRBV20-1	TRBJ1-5	SATEVGPTQPQH
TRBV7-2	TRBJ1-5	ASSFSEANQPQH
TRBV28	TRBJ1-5	ATTGNGNQPQH
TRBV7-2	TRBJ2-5	ASSLRIRETQY
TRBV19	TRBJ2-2	ASTSIGAPTGELF
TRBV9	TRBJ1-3	ASSVVDRGLSGYTIY